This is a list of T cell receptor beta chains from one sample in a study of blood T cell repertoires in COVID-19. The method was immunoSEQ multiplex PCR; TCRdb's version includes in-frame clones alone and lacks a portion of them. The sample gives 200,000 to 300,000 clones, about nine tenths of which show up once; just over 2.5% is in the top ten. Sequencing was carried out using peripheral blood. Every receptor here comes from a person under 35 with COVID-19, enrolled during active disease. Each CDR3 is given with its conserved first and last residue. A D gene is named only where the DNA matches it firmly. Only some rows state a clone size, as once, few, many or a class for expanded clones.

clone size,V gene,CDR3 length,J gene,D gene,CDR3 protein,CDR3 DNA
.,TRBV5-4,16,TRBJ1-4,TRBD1,CASSFGGTATNEKLFF,TGTGCCAGCAGCTTTGGCGGGACAGCAACTAATGAAAAACTGTTTTTT
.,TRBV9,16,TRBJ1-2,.,CASSQTGQGYNWGYTF,TGTGCCAGCAGCCAAACCGGCCAGGGTTATAATTGGGGCTACACCTTC
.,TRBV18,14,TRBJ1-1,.,CASSPGLGNTEAFF,TGTGCCAGCTCACCGGGACTGGGGAACACTGAAGCTTTCTTT
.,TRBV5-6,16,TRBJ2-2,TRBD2,CASSSGLAGALGELFF,TGTGCCAGCAGCTCGGGACTAGCGGGAGCTCTCGGGGAGCTGTTTTTT
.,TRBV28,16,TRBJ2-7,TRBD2,CASGTSGRGPAVEQYF,TGTGCCAGCGGGACTAGCGGCAGGGGCCCCGCGGTCGAGCAGTACTTC
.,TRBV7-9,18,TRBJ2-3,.,CASSFSRSRPASTDTQYF,TGTGCCAGCAGCTTCAGTCGGTCTAGGCCCGCCTCCACAGATACGCAGTATTTT
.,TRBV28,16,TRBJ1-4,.,CASSQGGGGANEKLFF,TGTGCCAGCAGTCAGGGCGGGGGGGGCGCTAATGAAAAACTGTTTTTT
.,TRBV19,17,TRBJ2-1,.,CASSTHELGRLNNEQFF,TGTGCCAGTAGTACCCATGAACTCGGGAGACTGAACAATGAGCAGTTCTTC
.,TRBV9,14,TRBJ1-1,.,CASSVAAASTEAFF,TGTGCCAGCAGCGTAGCGGCAGCTAGCACTGAAGCTTTCTTT
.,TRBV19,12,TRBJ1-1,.,CASSNPYTEAFF,TGTGCCAGTAGTAATCCCTACACTGAAGCTTTCTTT
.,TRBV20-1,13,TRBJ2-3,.,CSARAPGTDTQYF,TGCAGTGCTCGTGCCCCTGGCACAGATACGCAGTATTTT
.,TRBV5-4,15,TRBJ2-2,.,CASSTPRDTTGELFF,TGTGCCAGCAGCACCCCCCGGGATACAACCGGGGAGCTGTTTTTT
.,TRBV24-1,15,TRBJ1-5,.,CATSDPSDSIQPQHF,TGTGCCACCAGTGACCCTTCCGACAGTATTCAGCCCCAGCATTTT
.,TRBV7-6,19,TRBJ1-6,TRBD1,CASSLDPGQGVSYNSPLHF,TGTGCCAGCAGCTTAGATCCGGGACAGGGGGTATCCTATAATTCACCCCTCCACTTT
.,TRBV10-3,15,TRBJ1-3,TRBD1,CAIGWQGALGNTIYF,TGTGCCATCGGTTGGCAGGGGGCGCTTGGAAACACCATATATTTT
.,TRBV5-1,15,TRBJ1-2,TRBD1,CASSLRTGPDYGYTF,TGCGCCAGCAGCCTTAGGACAGGGCCAGACTATGGCTACACCTTC
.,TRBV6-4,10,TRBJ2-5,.,CASIGETQYF,TGTGCCAGCATCGGAGAGACCCAGTACTTC
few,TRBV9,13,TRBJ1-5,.,CASSVGANQPQHF,TGTGCCAGCAGCGTAGGGGCCAATCAGCCCCAGCATTTT
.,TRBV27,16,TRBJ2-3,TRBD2,CASRYRLAASTDTQYF,TGTGCCAGCAGGTATAGACTAGCGGCTAGCACAGATACGCAGTATTTT
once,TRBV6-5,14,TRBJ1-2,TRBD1,CASSWDRERSGYTF,TGTGCCAGCAGCTGGGACAGGGAACGTAGCGGCTACACCTTC
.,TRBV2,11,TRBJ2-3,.,CASTYTDTQYF,TGTGCCAGCACGTACACAGATACGCAGTATTTT
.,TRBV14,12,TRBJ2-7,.,CASSQVAHEQYF,TGTGCCAGCAGCCAAGTTGCGCACGAGCAGTACTTC
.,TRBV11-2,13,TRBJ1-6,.,CASSLAENSPLHF,TGTGCCAGCAGCTTAGCGGAGAATTCACCCCTCCACTTT
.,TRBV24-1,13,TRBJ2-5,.,CATASRKEETQYF,TGTGCCACCGCATCCCGAAAGGAGGAGACCCAGTACTTC
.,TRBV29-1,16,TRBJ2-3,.,CSVVPRSRVVADTQYF,TGCAGCGTTGTGCCCCGGTCCAGGGTAGTCGCAGATACGCAGTATTTT
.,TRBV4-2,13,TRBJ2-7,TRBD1,CASSQDRGHEQYF,TGTGCCAGCAGCCAAGACAGGGGGCACGAGCAGTACTTC
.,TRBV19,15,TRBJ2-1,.,CASSISGSGGNEQFF,TGTGCCAGTAGTATAAGTGGGAGTGGAGGGAATGAGCAGTTCTTC
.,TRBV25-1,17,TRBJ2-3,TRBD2,CASSDPGLAGGTDTQYF,TGTGCCAGCAGTGATCCCGGACTAGCGGGAGGTACAGATACGCAGTATTTT